Presented here are 20 T cell receptor beta chains from one specimen sequenced in a study of blood T cell repertoires in COVID-19. Data came from immunoSEQ multiplex PCR; TCRdb stores just in-frame clones and leaves some out. This sample has 55,000 to 75,000 clones, with about 80% found just once. What was sequenced was peripheral blood. The receptors shown here come from a man aged 65-85 years with acute or convalescent COVID-19.

This clone was found once. The chain couples TRBV7-2 to TRBJ2-7; D unresolved. CDR1 SGHTA and CDR2 FQGNSA come from the germline V gene. With 1 base removed from V and 7 bases from J, the gap between germline ends came to 8 bases. There are 12 residues in the CDR3. The CDR3 protein is CASSLEAGEQYF. CDR3 sequence (DNA): TGTGCCAGCAGCTTAGAAGCCGGTGAGCAGTACTTC.

DNA of the CDR3: TGCGCCAGCAGCTCCCCAGTGGGACAGGGGGGCGAGCAGTACTTC. It yields the protein CASSSPVGQGGEQYF. This sequence joins TRBV5-1 and TRBJ2-7; 11 nucleotides align to TRBD1. CDR3 size: 15 residues. Germline values: CDR1 SGHRS, CDR2 YFSETQ. Unmatched junction bases numbered 8, after V lost 3 bases and J lost 6 bases.

The rearrangement links TRBV7-2 to TRBJ2-1; 11 bases agree with TRBD2. The CDR3 contains 18 residues. Germline V CDR1 and CDR2: SGHTA, FQGNSA. Unmatched junction bases numbered 10, after V lost 3 bases and J lost 3 bases. The CDR3 protein is CASSFQPSGRSNYNEQFF. The CDR3 DNA reads as TGTGCCAGCAGCTTCCAGCCTAGCGGGAGGTCGAACTACAATGAGCAGTTCTTC.

The chain is built from TRBV19 and TRBJ1-2; weak D call: TRBD1 (6 bases). Looked up from germline, CDR1 is LNHDA and CDR2 is SQIVND (reference sequence). The CDR3 spans 13 residues. V gave up 3 bases and J gave up 7 bases, with 12 bases separating them. The CDR3 reads CASSILDRPGYTF. The CDR3 DNA reads TGTGCCAGTAGTATTCTTGACAGGCCTGGCTACACCTTC.

The chain couples TRBV4-2 to TRBJ2-3; 8 nucleotides agree with TRBD2. J was trimmed by 0 bases and V by 0 bases; bases with no gene match: 5. The CDR3 runs to 17 residues. Germline V CDR1 and CDR2: LGHNA, YNFKEQ. The CDR3 loop reads CASSQDATSASTDTQYF. The DNA for the CDR3 is TGTGCCAGCAGCCAAGATGCGACTAGCGCAAGCACAGATACGCAGTATTTT.

The chain recombines TRBV6-5 with TRBJ1-3; TRBD1 is a possible D gene (5 bases). The germline CDR1 and CDR2 sequences are MNHEY and SVGAGI. Between the trimmed V and J ends, which lost 4 bases and 0 bases, there was a span of 10 bases. This CDR3 has 15 amino acids. The CDR3 here is CASSLQEYSGNTIYF. CDR3 coding DNA: TGTGCCAGCAGTTTACAGGAATACTCTGGAAACACCATATATTTT.

The gene calls are TRBV6-5 and TRBJ1-2, with TRBD1 identical over 7 bases. Trimming at V came to 6 bases and at J to 3 bases, leaving 7 bases not matched to a gene. Germline CDR1 reads MNHEY; CDR2 reads SVGAGI. The CDR3 is 14 residues long. The CDR3 spells CASSLTGSDYGYTF. The CDR3 bases are TGTGCCAGCAGCCTGACAGGGAGTGACTATGGCTACACCTTC.

This chain connects TRBV19 to TRBJ2-6, with 11 bases identical to TRBD1. Germline assignment: CDR1 LNHDA and CDR2 SQIVND (reference sequence). The J segment lost 4 bases and the V segment lost 5 bases, leaving 10 bases of the junction unmatched. The CDR3 is made up of 18 amino acids. CDR3 loop: CASSPSGTGGIGANVLTF. The CDR3 DNA reads as TGTGCCAGTAGTCCCTCCGGGACAGGGGGTATAGGGGCCAACGTCCTGACTTTC.

This clone was counted only a few times. The CDR3 DNA is TGTGCCAGCAGTTTGTTCAGGAACACTGAAGCTTTCTTT. This encodes CASSLFRNTEAFF. This chain links TRBV27 with TRBJ1-1, with D uncertain. The CDR3 length is 13 residues. V was cut by 3 bases and J by 1 base, with 6 bases left in between. Germline CDR1 MNHEY, CDR2 SMNVEV (reference sequence).

The J gene is TRBJ2-5, the V gene TRBV18, with unresolved D. Trimming shortened V by 3 bases and J by 3 bases, and 11 bases separated the two germline ends. The germline gives CDR1 KGHSH, CDR2 LQKENI. The CDR3 extends over 14 amino acids. The CDR3 here is CASSPRTDEETQYF. The DNA of the CDR3 is TGTGCCAGCTCACCTCGAACAGACGAAGAGACCCAGTACTTC.

The V and J genes are TRBV11-3 and TRBJ2-1; TRBD2 agrees at 12 bases. Trimming at V came to 5 bases and at J to 7 bases, leaving 15 bases not matched to a gene. There are 18 residues in the CDR3. CDR1 SGHNT and CDR2 YENEEA come from the germline V gene. CDR3 protein: CASSQSSPGLAGNNEQFF. In nucleotides, the CDR3 is TGTGCCAGCAGCCAATCTTCCCCCGGACTAGCGGGAAATAATGAGCAGTTCTTC.

The CDR3 is CASSWGLAAPQETQYF. In DNA, the CDR3 is TGTGCCAGCAGCTGGGGACTAGCGGCGCCCCAAGAGACCCAGTACTTC. The chain joins TRBV7-9 to TRBJ2-5, with 11 bases matching TRBD2. This CDR3 has 16 residues. J lost 1 base, V lost 4 bases, and 5 bases had no gene match. In germline, CDR1 is SEHNR, CDR2 FQNEAQ (reference sequence).

This sequence joins TRBV11-2 and TRBJ2-3; TRBD2 agrees at 8 bases. V gave up 4 bases and J gave up 6 bases; unmatched junction bases: 9. The germline gives CDR1 SGHAT, CDR2 FQNNGV. This CDR3 has 15 amino acids. In nucleotides, the CDR3 is TGTGCCAGCAGCTCAGCGGGAGACCTCAGGGATACGCAGTATTTT. This encodes CASSSAGDLRDTQYF.

This rearrangement joins TRBV6-2 or TRBV6-3 to TRBJ1-2; the match to TRBD1 covers 7 bases. The CDR3 is 13 residues long. CDR1 MNHEY and CDR2 SVGEGT come from the germline V gene. V shed 5 bases and J 6 bases; nucleotides not matched to a gene: 6. CDR3 nucleotides: TGTGCCAGCAGTCCCGACAGGGTCAATGGCTACACCTTC. It encodes CASSPDRVNGYTF.

The chain couples TRBV14 to TRBJ2-7; the D gene is possibly TRBD1 (6 bases). The germline V and J ends were trimmed by 1 base and 5 bases, with 27 bases remaining between them. The CDR3 has 19 residues. Per germline, CDR1 SGHDN and CDR2 FVKESK. The CDR3 DNA reads TGTGCCAGCAGCCAAGCGAGCAGGACAGTCCTTGGGATGGAGGACGAGCAGTACTTC. It translates to CASSQASRTVLGMEDEQYF.

V gene TRBV15 combines with J gene TRBJ1-1, with 9 positions matching TRBD1. Germline CDR1 LNHNV, CDR2 YYDKDF (reference sequence). V lost 4 bases to trimming and J lost 3 bases; unmatched junction nucleotides: 9. The CDR3 contains 16 residues. DNA of the CDR3: TGTGCCACCAGCATACGGGACAGGGCTGCGGACACTGAAGCTTTCTTT. The encoded protein is CATSIRDRAADTEAFF.

The chain combines TRBV30 with TRBJ2-7, with D possibly being TRBD2 (5 bases). Trimming stripped 6 bases from V and 3 bases from J, with 18 bases between. From germline, CDR1 is GTSNPN and CDR2 SVGIG (reference sequence). The CDR3 totals 14 residues. The CDR3 is CACYRLPANYEQYF. CDR3 coding DNA: TGTGCCTGTTACCGACTACCCGCGAACTACGAGCAGTACTTC.

The rearrangement joins TRBV28 to TRBJ2-1; TRBD2 matches 12 bases. J lost 6 bases, V lost 8 bases, and 8 bases had no gene match. The V gene's germline CDR1 is MDHEN and CDR2 SYDVKM. This CDR3 is built from 15 residues. This CDR3 reads CASGRLAGVGNEQFF. As DNA, the CDR3 is TGTGCCAGCGGGAGACTAGCGGGAGTAGGCAATGAGCAGTTCTTC.

CDR3 in DNA: TGTGCCAGCAGCTTCAGACTAGCGGGAGGTGGTGAGCAGTTCTTC. Protein: CASSFRLAGGGEQFF. The chain links TRBV3-1 (or the pseudogene TRBV3-2) to TRBJ2-1; 13 nucleotides align to TRBD2. Germline trimming cut 5 bases from V and 9 bases from J; bases unmatched to any gene: 7. From germline, CDR1 is LGHDT and CDR2 YNNKEL (reference sequence). CDR3 length: 15 residues.

The V gene is TRBV27, the J gene TRBJ2-5; TRBD2 might be the D (5 bases). CDR3 length: 12 residues. V was pared by 6 bases and J by 2 bases, with 7 bases between. Germline V gene lookup returns CDR1 MNHEY and CDR2 SMNVEV (reference sequence). The CDR3 nucleotides read TGTGCCAGCAGAAGCGGACAAGAGACCCAGTACTTC. This codes for CASRSGQETQYF.